This entry lists 15 T cell receptor beta chains sequenced from one sample in a study of vaccination and CD4 T cells after COVID-19 (dated 2022 in TCRdb). Library construction relied on PCR. The sequencing machine was an Illumina iSeq 100. DNA from cultured CD4+ T cells was subjected to TCR sequencing with the Oncomine TCR Beta short-read assay at the Johns Hopkins FTIC core. In TCRdb, the public reads were trimmed at Q25 with fastp and aligned with MiXCR, with productive beta chains retained. Every CDR3 protein is listed once, alongside the most common genes and DNA of its rows. This sample has under 15,000 distinct CDR3 sequences in its table, and roughly 58% of those were observed once. Jointly, the top ten make up approximately 24% of the sample. These receptors are not linked to any known antigen. The treatment or condition label, as the study defines it: roughly 10-day PBMC culture with coronavirus spike peptide pools or control peptides (ViraFEST assay).

Sequenced sample: CD4+ T cells from blood, cultured in vitro. The origin of the receptors is a human donor who had recovered from COVID-19.

By proportion, this clonotype is medium-sized. The chain carries TRBV2 and TRBJ2-2; weak D call: TRBD2 (6 bases). Germline CDR1 is SNHLY and CDR2 is FYNNEI. Trimming shortened V by 7 bases and J by 4 bases, and 16 bases separated the two germline ends. This CDR3 has 15 amino acids. The DNA for the CDR3 is TGTGCCAGCAAGGCGGGGCTCGGGGGCACCGGGGAGCTGTTTTTT. Residues: CASKAGLGGTGELFF.

This clonotype was seen a few times. V gene TRBV27 combines with J gene TRBJ1-6; 7 bases line up with TRBD1. Germline CDR1 reads MNHEY; CDR2 reads SMNVEV (reference sequence). The CDR3 has 14 amino acids. The J segment lost 6 bases and the V segment lost 6 bases, leaving 5 bases of the junction unmatched. The CDR3 bases are TGTGCCAGCAGCGCGGGACAGATTAATTCACCCCTCCACTTT. Its protein is CASSAGQINSPLHF.

The genes are TRBV7-2 and TRBJ2-7; 7 nucleotides match TRBD1. CDR1 is SGHTA and CDR2 is FQGNSA in the germline V gene. With 5 bases clipped from V and 5 bases from J, the junction kept 12 bases outside the gene matches. The CDR3 covers 15 residues. The CDR3 sequence: CASSAQTGTKDEQYF. CDR3 nucleotides: TGTGCCAGCAGCGCGCAGACAGGGACAAAAGACGAGCAGTACTTC. Combining the CDR3 with reference TRBV7-2 and TRBJ2-7 gives the whole variable domain GAGVSQSPSNKVTEKGKDVELRCDPISGHTALYWYRQSLGQGLEFLIYFQGNSAPDKSGLPSDRFSAERTGGSVSTLTIQRTQQEDSAVYLCASSAQTGTKDEQYFGPGTRLTVT.

The V and J genes are TRBV7-8 and TRBJ1-1, with D maybe TRBD1 (6 bases). The V gene's germline CDR1 is SGHVS and CDR2 FQNEAQ. With 5 bases removed from V and 3 bases from J, the gap between germline ends came to 16 bases. The CDR3 sequence is 15 residues long. The CDR3 DNA is TGTGCCAGCAGCCAATGGACAGTTGGGGACACTGAAGCTTTCTTT. This encodes CASSQWTVGDTEAFF.

This chain connects TRBV6-2 or TRBV6-3 to TRBJ2-1, with D perhaps being TRBD1 or TRBD2 (5 bases each). The CDR3 is 15 residues long. V lost 2 bases, J lost 7 bases, and 15 bases lay in between. Germline values: CDR1 MNHEY, CDR2 SVGEGT. This chain's CDR3 is CASSYRGAGRNEQFF. In DNA form, the CDR3 reads TGTGCCAGCAGTTACCGAGGGGCAGGTAGAAATGAGCAGTTCTTC.

The CDR3 region is CASSFSGQRTDTQYF. CDR3 nucleotide sequence: TGTGCCAGCAGTTTTTCGGGACAGCGCACAGATACGCAGTATTTT. The J gene is TRBJ2-3, the V gene TRBV12-3 or TRBV12-4, with 7 bases aligning to TRBD1. The length of the CDR3 is 15 residues. With 3 bases clipped from V and 1 base from J, the junction kept 4 bases outside the gene matches.

This chain's CDR3 is CSVGDSILPGELFF. In nucleotides, the CDR3 is TGCAGCGTTGGGGACTCTATTTTACCCGGGGAGCTGTTTTTT. The chain is built from TRBV29-1 and TRBJ2-2; tentatively, D is TRBD2 (6 bases). CDR1 and CDR2 from the germline V gene are SQVTM and ANQGSEA. Deletions cut 4 bases from V and 6 bases from J, with 15 bases between. The length of the CDR3 is 14 residues.

This chain links TRBV2 with TRBJ1-2; D is uncertain. CDR1 and CDR2 from the germline V gene are SNHLY and FYNNEI. The ends were cut back, 4 bases at V and 8 bases at J, with 11 bases in the middle. The CDR3 loop spans 12 amino acids. CDR3 residues: CASSVVGKGYTF. The CDR3 DNA follows: TGTGCCAGCAGTGTAGTAGGGAAAGGCTACACCTTC.

The J gene is TRBJ2-3, the V gene TRBV5-4; 9 nucleotides line up with TRBD2. The CDR3 contains 15 residues. With 3 bases clipped from V and 6 bases from J, the junction kept 8 bases outside the gene matches. Germline CDR1 reads SGHNT; CDR2 reads YYREEE (reference sequence). Here the CDR3 DNA reads TGTGCCAGCAGCTCTCTAGCGGGGCGTATGGATACGCAGTATTTT. Its protein product is CASSSLAGRMDTQYF.

The rearrangement links TRBV5-1 to TRBJ1-1, with TRBD1 matching over 8 bases. Germline V CDR1 and CDR2: SGHRS, YFSETQ. The CDR3 is 14 residues long. V lost 3 bases to trimming and J lost 1 base; unmatched junction nucleotides: 2. The CDR3 DNA is TGCGCCAGCAGCTCCGGGACAGGGAACACTGAAGCTTTCTTT. Its translation is CASSSGTGNTEAFF.

V gene TRBV7-2 combines with J gene TRBJ2-5; 10 bases line up with TRBD2. Germline V lookup: CDR1 SGHTA, CDR2 FQGNSA. Unmatched junction bases numbered 0, after V lost 0 bases and J lost 2 bases. The CDR3 is made up of 15 amino acids. The CDR3 spells CASSLALAGQETQYF. The CDR3 DNA sequence: TGTGCCAGCAGCTTAGCACTAGCGGGGCAAGAGACCCAGTACTTC. The whole variable domain, remainder taken from reference TRBV7-2 and TRBJ2-5, is GAGVSQSPSNKVTEKGKDVELRCDPISGHTALYWYRQSLGQGLEFLIYFQGNSAPDKSGLPSDRFSAERTGGSVSTLTIQRTQQEDSAVYLCASSLALAGQETQYFGPGTRLLVL.

V and J are TRBV6-2 or TRBV6-3 and TRBJ2-2; no definite D call. Trimming took 4 bases from V and 5 from J, leaving 11 bases between them. Germline CDR1 MNHEY, CDR2 SVGEGT. This CDR3 region has 14 residues. For the CDR3, the DNA is TGTGCCAGCAGTTTCTATGGGGTGACCGGGGAGCTGTTTTTT. This gives the protein CASSFYGVTGELFF.

The CDR3 is CAISDSGNGYTF. The CDR3 DNA sequence: TGTGCCATCAGTGACTCAGGGAATGGCTACACCTTC. This chain uses TRBV10-3 with TRBJ1-2; weak D call: TRBD1 (5 bases). Germline CDR1 ENHRY, CDR2 SYGVKD. The V gene lost 3 bases and the J gene lost 6 bases, with 8 bases spanning the gap. The length of the CDR3 is 12 residues.

CDR3 in amino acids: CASRNLAGTTQYF. The DNA for the CDR3 is TGTGCCAGCAGAAACCTAGCGGGAACTACGCAGTATTTT. The genes are TRBV6-2 or TRBV6-3 and TRBJ2-3; 9 bases fit TRBD2. After removal of 6 bases from V and 8 bases from J, the junction contained 6 bases not matched to a gene. The CDR3 covers 13 residues. The germline V gene encodes CDR1 MNHEY and CDR2 SVGEGT.

The V and J genes are TRBV2 and TRBJ2-5, with D perhaps TRBD2 (5 bases). Trimming left V 5 bases short and J 4 bases short, with 11 bases between. The CDR3 has 13 amino acids. Germline assignment: CDR1 SNHLY and CDR2 FYNNEI. As DNA, the CDR3 is TGTGCCAGCAGTCCTTCGACTATAGAGACCCAGTACTTC. This codes for CASSPSTIETQYF.